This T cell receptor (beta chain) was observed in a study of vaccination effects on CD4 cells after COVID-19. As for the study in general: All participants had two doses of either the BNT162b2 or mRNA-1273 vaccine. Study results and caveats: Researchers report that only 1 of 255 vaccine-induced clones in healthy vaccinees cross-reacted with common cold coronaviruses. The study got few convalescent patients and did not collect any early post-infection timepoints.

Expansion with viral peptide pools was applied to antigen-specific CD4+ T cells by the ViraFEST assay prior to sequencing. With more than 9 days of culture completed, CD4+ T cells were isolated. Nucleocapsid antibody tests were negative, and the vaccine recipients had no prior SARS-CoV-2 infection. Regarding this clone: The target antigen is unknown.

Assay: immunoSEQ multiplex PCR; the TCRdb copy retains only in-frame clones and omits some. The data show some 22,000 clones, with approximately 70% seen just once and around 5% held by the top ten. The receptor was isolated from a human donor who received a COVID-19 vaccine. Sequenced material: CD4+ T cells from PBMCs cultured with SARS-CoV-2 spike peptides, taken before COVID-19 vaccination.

The CDR3 coding sequence is TGCGCCAGCAGCTTGGCGGTAGGGACTGGGGCCAACGTCCTGACTTTC. It specifies CASSLAVGTGANVLTF. The V and J genes are TRBV5-1 and TRBJ2-6, with no clear D. The CDR3 is 16 residues long. V lost 0 bases to trimming and J lost 2 bases, with 9 bases between them. Germline V gives CDR1 SGHRS, CDR2 YFSETQ.